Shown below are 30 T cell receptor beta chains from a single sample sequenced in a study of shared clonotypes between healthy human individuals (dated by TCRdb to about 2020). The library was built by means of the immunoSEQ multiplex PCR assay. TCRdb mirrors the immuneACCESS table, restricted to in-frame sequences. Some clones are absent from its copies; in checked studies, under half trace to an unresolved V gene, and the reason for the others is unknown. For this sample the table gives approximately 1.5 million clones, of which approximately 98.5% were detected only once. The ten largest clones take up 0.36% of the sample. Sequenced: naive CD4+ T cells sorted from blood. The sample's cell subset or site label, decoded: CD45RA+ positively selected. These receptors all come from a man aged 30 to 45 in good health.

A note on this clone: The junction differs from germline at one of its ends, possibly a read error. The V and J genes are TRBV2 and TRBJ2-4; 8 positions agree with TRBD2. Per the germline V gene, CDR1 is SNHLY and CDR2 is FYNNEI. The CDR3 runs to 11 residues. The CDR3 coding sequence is TGTGCCAGCGGTCGGACTAGCTCTTTCCCCTTC. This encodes CASGRTSSFPF.

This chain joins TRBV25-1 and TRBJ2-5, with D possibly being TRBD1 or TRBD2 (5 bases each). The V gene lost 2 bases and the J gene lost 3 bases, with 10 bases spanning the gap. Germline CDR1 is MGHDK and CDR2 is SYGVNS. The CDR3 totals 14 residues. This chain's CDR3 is CASSEGGREETQYF. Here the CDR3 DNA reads TGTGCCAGCAGTGAAGGGGGTCGGGAAGAGACCCAGTACTTC. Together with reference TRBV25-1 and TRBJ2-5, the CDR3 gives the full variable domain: EADIYQTPRYLVIGTGKKITLECSQTMGHDKMYWYQQDPGMELHLIHYSYGVNSTEKGDLSSESTVSRIRTEHFPLTLESARPSHTSQYLCASSEGGREETQYFGPGTRLLVL.

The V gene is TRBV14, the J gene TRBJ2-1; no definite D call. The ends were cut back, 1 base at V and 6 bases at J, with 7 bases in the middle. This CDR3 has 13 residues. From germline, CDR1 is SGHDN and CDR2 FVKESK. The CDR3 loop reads CASSQVVSNEQFF. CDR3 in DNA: TGTGCCAGCAGCCAAGTCGTAAGCAATGAGCAGTTCTTC.

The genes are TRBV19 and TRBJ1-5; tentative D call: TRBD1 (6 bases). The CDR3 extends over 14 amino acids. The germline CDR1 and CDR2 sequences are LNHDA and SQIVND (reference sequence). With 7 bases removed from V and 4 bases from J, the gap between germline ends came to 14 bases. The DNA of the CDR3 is TGTGCCAGTAAACAATACAGGGAGAATCAGCCCCAGCATTTT. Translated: CASKQYRENQPQHF.

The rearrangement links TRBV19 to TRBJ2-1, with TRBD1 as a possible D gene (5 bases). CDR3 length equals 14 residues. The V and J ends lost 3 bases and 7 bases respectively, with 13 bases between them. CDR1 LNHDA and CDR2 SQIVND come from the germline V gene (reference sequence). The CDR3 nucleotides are TGTGCCAGTAGTATGATCGACAGTTTGAATGAGCAGTTCTTC. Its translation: CASSMIDSLNEQFF.

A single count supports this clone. The CDR3 reads CASSAGTGSSTDTQYF. DNA for the CDR3: TGTGCCAGCTCCGCCGGGACAGGGTCAAGCACAGATACGCAGTATTTT. This rearrangement joins TRBV18 to TRBJ2-3; 9 bases fit TRBD1. CDR3 length equals 16 residues. Germline V gene data show CDR1 as KGHSH and CDR2 as LQKENI. V gave up 6 bases and J gave up 0 bases; unmatched junction bases: 7.

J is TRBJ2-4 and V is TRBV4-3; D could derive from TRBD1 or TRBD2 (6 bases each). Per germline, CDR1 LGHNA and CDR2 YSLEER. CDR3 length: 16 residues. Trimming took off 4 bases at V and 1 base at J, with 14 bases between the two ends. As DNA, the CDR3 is TGCGCCAGCAGCCGGGGGCAGGGAGGTGCCAAAAACATTCAGTACTTC. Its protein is CASSRGQGGAKNIQYF.

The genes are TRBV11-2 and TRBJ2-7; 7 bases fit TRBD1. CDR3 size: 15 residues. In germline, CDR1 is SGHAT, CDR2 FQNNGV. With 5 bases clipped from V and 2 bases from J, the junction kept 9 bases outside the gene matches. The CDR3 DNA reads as TGTGCCAGCAGCACGAACCGGGACAGAACCTACGAGCAGTACTTC. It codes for CASSTNRDRTYEQYF.

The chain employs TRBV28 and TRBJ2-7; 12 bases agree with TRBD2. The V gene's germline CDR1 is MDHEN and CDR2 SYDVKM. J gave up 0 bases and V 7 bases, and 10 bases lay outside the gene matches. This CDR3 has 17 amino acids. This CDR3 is CASNKLAGGASSYEQYF. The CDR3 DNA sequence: TGTGCCAGCAACAAACTAGCGGGAGGCGCTAGCTCCTACGAGCAGTACTTC.

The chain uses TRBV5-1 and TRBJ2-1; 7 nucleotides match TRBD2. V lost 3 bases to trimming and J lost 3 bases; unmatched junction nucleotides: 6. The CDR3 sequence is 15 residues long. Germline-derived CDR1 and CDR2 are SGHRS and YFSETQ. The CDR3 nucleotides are TGCGCCAGCAGCTGGGGGAGGGCCGACTACAATGAGCAGTTCTTC. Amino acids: CASSWGRADYNEQFF.

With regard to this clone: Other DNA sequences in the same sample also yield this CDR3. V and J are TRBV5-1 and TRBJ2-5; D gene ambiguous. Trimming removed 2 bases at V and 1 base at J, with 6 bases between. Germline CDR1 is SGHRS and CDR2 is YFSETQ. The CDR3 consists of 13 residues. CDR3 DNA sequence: TGCGCCAGCAGCTTCAGTCCCCAAGAGACCCAGTACTTC. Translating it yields CASSFSPQETQYF.

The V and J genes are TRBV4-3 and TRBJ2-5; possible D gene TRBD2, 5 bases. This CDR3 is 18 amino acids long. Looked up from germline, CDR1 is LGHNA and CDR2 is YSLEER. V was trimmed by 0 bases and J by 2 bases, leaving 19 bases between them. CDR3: CASSQDLIYGVGQETQYF. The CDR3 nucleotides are TGCGCCAGCAGCCAAGATCTGATATACGGGGTAGGACAAGAGACCCAGTACTTC.

The CDR3 DNA sequence: TGCGCCAGCAGAGACATCCGCCAGGGGGCGAGGGGTAACTATGGCTACACCTTC. It encodes CASRDIRQGARGNYGYTF. This chain connects TRBV10-2 to TRBJ1-2, with 8 bases lining up with TRBD1. Germline-derived CDR1 and CDR2 are WSHSY and SAAADI. With 6 bases clipped from V and 1 base from J, the junction kept 16 bases outside the gene matches. The CDR3 totals 18 residues.

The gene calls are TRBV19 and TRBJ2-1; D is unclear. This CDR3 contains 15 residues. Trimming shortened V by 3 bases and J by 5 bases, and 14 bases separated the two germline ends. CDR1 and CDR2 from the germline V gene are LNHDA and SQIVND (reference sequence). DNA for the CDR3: TGTGCCAGTAGTATTCGCGCCGCCCAGGACAATGAGCAGTTCTTC. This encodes CASSIRAAQDNEQFF.

The CDR3 protein is CSAIGPYEQYF. CDR3 nucleotide sequence: TGCAGTGCCATTGGGCCCTACGAGCAGTACTTC. The V gene is TRBV20-1, the J gene TRBJ2-7; D not certain. The V end was cut by 6 bases, the J end by 2 bases, with 8 bases between. Germline assignment: CDR1 DFQATT and CDR2 SNEGSKA (reference sequence). The CDR3 runs 11 residues.

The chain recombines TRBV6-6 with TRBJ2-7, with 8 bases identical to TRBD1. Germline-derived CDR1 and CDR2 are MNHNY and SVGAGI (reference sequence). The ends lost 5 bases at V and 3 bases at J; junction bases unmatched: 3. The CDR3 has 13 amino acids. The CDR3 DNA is TGTGCCAGCAGTCGGACAGGGATCTACGAGCAGTACTTC. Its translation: CASSRTGIYEQYF.

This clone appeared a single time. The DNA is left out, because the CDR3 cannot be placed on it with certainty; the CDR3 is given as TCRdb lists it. CDR3 loop: CASSLTWAGGTFF. The genes are TRBV7-8 and TRBJ1-1. Germline-derived CDR1 and CDR2 are SGHVS and FQNEAQ. The CDR3 length is 13 residues, termini included.

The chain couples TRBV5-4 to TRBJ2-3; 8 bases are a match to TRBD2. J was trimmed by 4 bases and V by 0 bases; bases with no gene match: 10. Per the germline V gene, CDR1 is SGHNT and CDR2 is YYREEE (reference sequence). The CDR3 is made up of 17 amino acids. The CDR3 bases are TGTGCCAGCAGCTTGGCCAGGAACGGGAGGGTTGCAGATACGCAGTATTTT. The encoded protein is CASSLARNGRVADTQYF.

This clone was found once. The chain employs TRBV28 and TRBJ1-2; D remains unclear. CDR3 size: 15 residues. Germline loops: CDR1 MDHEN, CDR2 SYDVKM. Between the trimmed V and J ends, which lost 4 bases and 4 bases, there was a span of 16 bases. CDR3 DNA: TGTGCCAGCAGTTCATCAGGCCGGTACGCCTATGGCTACACCTTC. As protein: CASSSSGRYAYGYTF.

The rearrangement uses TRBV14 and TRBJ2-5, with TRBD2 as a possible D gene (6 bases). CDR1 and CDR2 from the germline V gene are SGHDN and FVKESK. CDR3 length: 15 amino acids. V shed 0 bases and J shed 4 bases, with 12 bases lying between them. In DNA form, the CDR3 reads TGTGCCAGCAGCCAAGAGGGACTCCAGCTAGAGACCCAGTACTTC. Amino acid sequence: CASSQEGLQLETQYF.

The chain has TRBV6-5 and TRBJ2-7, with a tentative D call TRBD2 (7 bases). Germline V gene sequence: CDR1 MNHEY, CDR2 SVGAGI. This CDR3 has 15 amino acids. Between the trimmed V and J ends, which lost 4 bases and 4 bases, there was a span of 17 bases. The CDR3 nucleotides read TGTGCCAGCAGTTCAGGGGCGGGAGTTGGGTACGAGCAGTACTTC. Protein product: CASSSGAGVGYEQYF.

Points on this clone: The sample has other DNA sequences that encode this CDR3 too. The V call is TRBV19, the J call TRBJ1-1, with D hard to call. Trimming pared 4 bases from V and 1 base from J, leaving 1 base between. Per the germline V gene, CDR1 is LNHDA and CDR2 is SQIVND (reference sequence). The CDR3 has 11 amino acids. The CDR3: CASSRNTEAFF. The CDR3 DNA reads TGTGCCAGTAGTAGGAACACTGAAGCTTTCTTT.

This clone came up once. The CDR3 sequence is CASSYKGGRTTYGYTF. For the CDR3, the DNA is TGTGCCAGCAGTTACAAAGGGGGCCGCACCACCTATGGCTACACCTTC. The J gene is TRBJ1-2, the V gene TRBV6-5, with TRBD1 matching over 7 bases. The length of the CDR3 is 16 residues. Unmatched junction bases numbered 10, after V lost 2 bases and J lost 4 bases. The germline gives CDR1 MNHEY, CDR2 SVGAGI.

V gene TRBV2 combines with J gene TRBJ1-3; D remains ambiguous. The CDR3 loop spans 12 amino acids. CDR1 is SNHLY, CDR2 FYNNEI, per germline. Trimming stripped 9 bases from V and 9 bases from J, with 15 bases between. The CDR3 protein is CASSILSGTIYF. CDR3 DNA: TGTGCCAGTAGTATCTTGTCTGGCACCATATATTTT.

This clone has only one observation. CDR3 loop: CASSWKEANYGYTF. For the CDR3, the DNA is TGTGCCAGCAGTTGGAAAGAGGCTAACTATGGCTACACCTTC. The chain employs TRBV7-2 and TRBJ1-2; D gene ambiguous. The germline V gene has CDR1 SGHTA and CDR2 FQGNSA. V dropped 6 bases and J dropped 0 bases, with 11 bases sitting between them. CDR3 length: 14 residues.

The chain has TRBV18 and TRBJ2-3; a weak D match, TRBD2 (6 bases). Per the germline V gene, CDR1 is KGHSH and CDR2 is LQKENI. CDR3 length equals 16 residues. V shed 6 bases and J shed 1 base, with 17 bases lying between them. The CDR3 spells CASSIVLAGRTDTQYF. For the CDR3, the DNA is TGTGCCAGCTCTATAGTACTAGCTGGACGCACAGATACGCAGTATTTT.

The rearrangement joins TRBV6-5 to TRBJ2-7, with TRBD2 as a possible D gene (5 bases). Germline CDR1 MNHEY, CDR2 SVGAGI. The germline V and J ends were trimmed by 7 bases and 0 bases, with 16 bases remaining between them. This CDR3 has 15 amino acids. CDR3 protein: CASTSAGQNSYEQYF. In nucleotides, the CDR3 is TGTGCCAGCACCTCGGCGGGCCAGAACTCCTACGAGCAGTACTTC.

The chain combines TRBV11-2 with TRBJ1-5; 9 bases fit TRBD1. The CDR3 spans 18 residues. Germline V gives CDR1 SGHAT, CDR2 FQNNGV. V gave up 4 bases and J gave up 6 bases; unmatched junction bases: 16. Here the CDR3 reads CASSSPSIGTGNVQPQHF. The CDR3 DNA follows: TGTGCCAGCAGCTCTCCCTCAATTGGGACAGGGAATGTTCAGCCCCAGCATTTT.

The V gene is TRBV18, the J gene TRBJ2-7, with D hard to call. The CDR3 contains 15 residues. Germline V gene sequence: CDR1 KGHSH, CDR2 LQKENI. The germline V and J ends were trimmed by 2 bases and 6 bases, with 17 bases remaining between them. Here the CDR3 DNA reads TGTGCCAGCTCACCAAGTAGAATCTCTACACGCGAGCAGTACTTC. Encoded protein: CASSPSRISTREQYF.

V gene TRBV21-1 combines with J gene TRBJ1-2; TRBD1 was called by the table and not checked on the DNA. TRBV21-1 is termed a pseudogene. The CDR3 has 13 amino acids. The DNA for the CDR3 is TGTGCCAGCAGCAAACAGGGGATCCGAGGCTACACCTTC. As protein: CASSKQGIRGYTF.